This T cell receptor beta chain was sequenced in a study of radiotherapy plus CTLA-4 blockade in lung cancer (dated by TCRdb to the late 2010s). Regarding the complete study: Among enrolled patients, roughly 17% had an objective response and 31% reached disease control. Here is what the overall study found, with its caveats: The strongest predictors of response, as reported, were early dynamic changes in blood T cell clones along with a rise in serum interferon-beta after radiation. After treatment with radiotherapy and ipilimumab, TCR clones that originated in tumors expanded in peripheral blood.

Concerning this clone itself: The antigen it recognizes is unknown. No per-base quality is available; no much larger clone lies one base away.

Its CDR3 holds 15 amino acids, cysteine through phenylalanine. Only CDR3 DNA remains: 45 bases, in frame from the first base. Looking up the germline V gene (reference sequence) yields CDR1 LNHDA and CDR2 SQIVND. V was cut back by 7 bases and J by 6 bases, leaving a gap of 20 bases between them. Library construction relied on the immunoSEQ multiplex PCR assay. Drawn from immuneACCESS, this table holds only the in-frame rearrangements with V and J called that TCRdb kept. Clones are partly lost; checked studies trace under half to an unresolved V gene and leave the rest unexplained. For this sample the table gives about 59,000 clones, of which approximately 68% were detected only once. Together, the top ten hold approximately 8.6% of the sample. The study tested focal radiation therapy combined with CTLA-4 blockade (ipilimumab) in patients with chemo-refractory metastatic non-small-cell lung cancer.

The rearranged chain carries TRBV19 and TRBJ2-3; TRBD2 could be the D gene, as 6 bases match. The source material was peripheral blood, sampled from a patient treated with radiotherapy plus ipilimumab. This sequence originates from a human donor with non-small cell lung cancer whose response to radiotherapy plus ipilimumab could not be evaluated. The DNA reads TGTGCCAGTACCCAGACTAGATTTCGGCTGGATACGCAGTATTTT. This yields the protein CASTQTRFRLDTQYF. The reference TRBV19 and TRBJ2-3 proteins fill in what lies around the CDR3, so the full variable domain reads DGGITQSPKYLFRKEGQNVTLSCEQNLNHDAMYWYRQDPGQGLRLIYYSQIVNDFQKGDIAEGYSVSREKKESFPLTVTSAQKNPTAFYLCASTQTRFRLDTQYFGPGTRLTVL.